This T cell receptor beta chain was captured by sequencing in a study of cytomegalovirus exposure and HLA in healthy donors. Study-wide background: In an early release, HLA-typed donors contributed about 79 million unique TCR sequences.

Germline CDR1 is SGHNT and CDR2 is YYREEE (reference sequence). V dropped 2 bases and J dropped 5; count of bases not matched to a gene: 1. The CDR3 has 14 amino acids. As for this clone: This specimen includes other DNA sequences encoding the same CDR3.

It was with 60 Vbeta and 13 Jbeta primers that the PCR ran. TCRdb's copy holds only in-frame clones and misses some; the assay was immunoSEQ multiplex PCR. The table for this sample gives about 200,000 clones. The chain is built from TRBV5-4 and TRBJ1-4; TRBD1 matches 9 bases. Source material: PBMCs. This TCR came from a man in his thirties or forties in good health and CMV-seronegative. CDR3 region: CASSLQGANEKLFF. The CDR3 coding sequence is TGTGCCAGCAGCTTACAGGGGGCAAATGAAAAACTGTTTTTT.